This TCR beta chain stems from a study of cytomegalovirus exposure and HLA in healthy donors. Study findings and constraints: A further, later analysis showed that HLA-associated TCR beta chains (compared with equally common others) were more clonally expanded.

Germline trimming cut 0 bases from V and 5 bases from J; bases unmatched to any gene: 0. This CDR3 has 13 amino acids. Germline V CDR1 and CDR2: PRHDT, FYEKMQ (reference sequence). A note on this clone: The target antigen is unknown.

Vbeta (60) and Jbeta (13) primers were used in the PCR. In the original processing: Approximately 83 million unique TCR beta chains, 9 million to 14 million shared, were counted in a later analysis. The table came from immunoSEQ multiplex PCR; TCRdb's copy has only in-frame clones and leaves some out. That table gives V, J and clone size, and the DNA gave D and trimming. There are about 93,000 clones in the sample; around three quarters occur only once, and 0.57% lies in the top ten. This clonotype was obtained from a man between 25 and 39 years old in good health and CMV-seronegative. Input material: PBMCs. The V gene is TRBV13, the J gene TRBJ1-2, with 7 bases matching TRBD1. The CDR3 here is CASSLGQGYGYTF. CDR3 nucleotides: TGTGCCAGCAGCTTAGGACAGGGGTATGGCTACACCTTC. Drawing the rest from reference TRBV13 and TRBJ1-2, the complete variable domain is AAGVIQSPRHLIKEKRETATLKCYPIPRHDTVYWYQQGPGQDPQFLISFYEKMQSDKGSIPDRFSAQQFSDYHSELNMSSLELGDSALYFCASSLGQGYGYTFGSGTRLTVV.